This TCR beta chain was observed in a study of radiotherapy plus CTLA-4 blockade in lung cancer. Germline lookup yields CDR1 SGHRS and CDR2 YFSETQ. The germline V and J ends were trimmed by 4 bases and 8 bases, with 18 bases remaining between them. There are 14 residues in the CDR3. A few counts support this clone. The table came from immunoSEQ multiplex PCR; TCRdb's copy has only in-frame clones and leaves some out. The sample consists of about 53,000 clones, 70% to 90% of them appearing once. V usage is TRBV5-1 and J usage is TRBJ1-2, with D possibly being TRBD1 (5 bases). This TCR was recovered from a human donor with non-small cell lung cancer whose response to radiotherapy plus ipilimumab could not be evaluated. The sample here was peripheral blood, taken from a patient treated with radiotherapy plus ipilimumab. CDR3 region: CASSPAGPAQGYTF. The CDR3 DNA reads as TGCGCCAGCAGCCCCGCGGGGCCCGCTCAGGGCTACACCTTC.